These T cell receptor beta chains were read from a single sample in a study of blood T cells in healthy people across ages. TCRdb reprocessed the 5' RACE reads via MiXCR and lists one record per CDR3 protein. The sample lists around 1.5 million distinct CDR3 sequences, 30% to 40% occurring once. The sequencing input was blood. All receptors come from a woman aged 25 to 45 in good health. The CDR3 runs from the conserved cysteine through the conserved F or W. Fields, in order: D gene, clone size, CDR3 length, V gene, J gene, CDR3 DNA, CDR3 protein. D genes are given only for firm matches. Where a row states a size, it is once, few, many or the class of an expanded clone; other rows omit it.

.	.	12	TRBV27	TRBJ2-7	TGTGCCAGCGGCGTCGGGACCTACGAGCAGTACTTC	CASGVGTYEQYF
.	few	14	TRBV27	TRBJ1-1	TGTGCCAGCAGTCCCAGCAGGGCGCACACTGAAGCTTTCTTT	CASSPSRAHTEAFF
TRBD2	few	16	TRBV3-1	TRBJ2-7	TGTGCCAGCAGCCCCGGACTAGCGGGAGAAGGCTACGAGCAGTACTTC	CASSPGLAGEGYEQYF
.	.	10	TRBV2	TRBJ2-5	TGTGCCAGCACCGGGACAAGGCAGTACTTC	CASTGTRQYF
.	.	16	TRBV6-5	TRBJ2-1	TGTGCCAGCAGTTACTCGACCCCCAGCTCCTACAATGAGCAGTTCTTC	CASSYSTPSSYNEQFF
.	.	13	TRBV6-5	TRBJ1-5	TGTGCCAGCGGCGGTGTTAGCAATCAGCCCCAGCATTTT	CASGGVSNQPQHF
.	few	14	TRBV5-1	TRBJ2-7	TGCGCCAGCAGCCTGGAGGGACACTACTACGAGCAGTACTTC	CASSLEGHYYEQYF
.	few	15	TRBV3-1	TRBJ1-2	TGTGCCAGCAGCCGCAACGATCAGGGGAACTATGGCTACACCTTC	CASSRNDQGNYGYTF
.	.	14	TRBV7-8	TRBJ2-5	TGTGCCAGCAGCCCAAAAGGGCTCGGGGAGACCCAGTACTTC	CASSPKGLGETQYF
.	.	17	TRBV27	TRBJ2-1	TGTGCCAGCAAAGTAGGTGTTGTGTGGGGAACGGACAATGAGCAGTTCTTC	CASKVGVVWGTDNEQFF
TRBD1	.	14	TRBV5-4	TRBJ2-7	TGTGCCAGCAGCCAAGGGGGCATCCTCTACGAGCAGTACTTC	CASSQGGILYEQYF
TRBD1	.	14	TRBV12-3/TRBV12-4	TRBJ2-7	TGTGCCAGCAGTGGTGGACAGGGGGCCGACGAGCAGTACTTC	CASSGGQGADEQYF
TRBD1	.	15	TRBV7-9	TRBJ2-2	TGTGCCAGCAGCTTAGCGAGGGGGCTGTCCGGGGAGCTGTTTTTT	CASSLARGLSGELFF
TRBD2	.	16	TRBV12-3/TRBV12-4	TRBJ2-3	TGTGCCAGCAGCCCCACACTAGCGGGGGACACAGATACGCAGTATTTT	CASSPTLAGDTDTQYF
TRBD2	.	15	TRBV7-2	TRBJ2-1	TGTACCAGCAGCTTGACTAGCGGGAGCTACAATGAGCAGTTCTTC	CTSSLTSGSYNEQFF
TRBD1	.	15	TRBV27	TRBJ1-2	TGTGCCAGCAGTTTATTCGAGGGGGCGACGTCTGGCTACACCTTC	CASSLFEGATSGYTF
.	few	18	TRBV20-1	TRBJ2-1	TGCAGTGCTAGAGGCGCGGGGAGGGGACAGAGCTCCTACAATGAGCAGTTCTTC	CSARGAGRGQSSYNEQFF
TRBD2	.	16	TRBV9	TRBJ2-2	TGTGCCAGCAGCGTAGGGAGCGGGAGGGCCACCGGGGAGCTGTTTTTT	CASSVGSGRATGELFF
.	many	13	TRBV19	TRBJ2-7	TGTGCCAGTAGTATGTGGACTGAGAACGAGCAGTACTTC	CASSMWTENEQYF
.	.	19	TRBV27	TRBJ2-1	TGTGCCAGCAGTTTATTCAGCGCTGGCAAGGAGCGACGTTACAATGAGCAGTTCTTC	CASSLFSAGKERRYNEQFF
TRBD2	few	16	TRBV27	TRBJ2-1	TGTGCCAGCAGTGAAGGGCGGACTAGCGTAGACAATGAGCAGTTCTTC	CASSEGRTSVDNEQFF
.	few	14	TRBV13	TRBJ2-5	TGTGCCAGCAGCTTAAGCATCCCGTCGGAGACCCAGTACTTC	CASSLSIPSETQYF
TRBD2	.	15	TRBV3-1	TRBJ2-7	TGTGCCAGCAGCCAAGGGGGGGGAATATTCGCCGAGCAGTACTTC	CASSQGGGIFAEQYF
.	.	15	TRBV6-6	TRBJ2-1	TGTGCCAGCAGTCCCGGCGGGGACCTCTACAATGAGCAGTTCTTC	CASSPGGDLYNEQFF
TRBD2	.	14	TRBV5-1	TRBJ2-7	TGCGCCAGCAACTTCAACCGGGACTACAATGAGCAGTACTTC	CASNFNRDYNEQYF
.	.	13	TRBV27	TRBJ1-2	TGTGCCAGCAGTTTGAAAGGGGCGGCTGGCTACACCTTC	CASSLKGAAGYTF
.	.	16	TRBV5-1	TRBJ2-1	TGCGCCAGCAGCCTCGGAGGAAGCGGAGACCACAATGAGCAGTTCTTC	CASSLGGSGDHNEQFF